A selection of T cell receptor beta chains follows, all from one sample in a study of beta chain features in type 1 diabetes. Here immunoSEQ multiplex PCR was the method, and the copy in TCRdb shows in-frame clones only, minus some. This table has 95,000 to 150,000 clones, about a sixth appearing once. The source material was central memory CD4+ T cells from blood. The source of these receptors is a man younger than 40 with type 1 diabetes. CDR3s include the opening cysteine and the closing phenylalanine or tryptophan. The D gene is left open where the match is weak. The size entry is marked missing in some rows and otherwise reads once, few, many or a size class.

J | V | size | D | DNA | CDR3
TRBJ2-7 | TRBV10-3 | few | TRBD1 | TGTGCCATCAGTGGACAGGGTGACGAGCAGTACTTC | CAISGQGDEQYF
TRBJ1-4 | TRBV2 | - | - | TGTGCCAGCAGCAAGGGTGGAACTAATGAAAAACTGTTTTTT | CASSKGGTNEKLFF
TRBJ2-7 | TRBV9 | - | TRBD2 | TGTGCCAGCAGCCCTCTTCTAGGGCTAGCGGGGAATCCTCCCTACGAGCAGTACTTC | CASSPLLGLAGNPPYEQYF
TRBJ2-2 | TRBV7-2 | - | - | TGCGCCAGCAGCTTAGACACCGGGGAGCTGTTTTTT | CASSLDTGELFF
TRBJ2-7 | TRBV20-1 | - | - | TGCAGTGCTTACCGGGAATGGGGTTTCTTC | CSAYREWGFF
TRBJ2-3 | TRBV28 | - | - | TGTGCCAGCAGTTTATCGACAGATACGCAGTATTTT | CASSLSTDTQYF
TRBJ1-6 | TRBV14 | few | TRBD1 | TGTGCCAGCAGCCACCTCGGACAGGGTTATAATTCACCCCTCCACTTT | CASSHLGQGYNSPLHF
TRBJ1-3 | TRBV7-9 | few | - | TGTGCCAGCAGCCCCACTCGGAGTGTAGCTGGAAACACCATATATTTT | CASSPTRSVAGNTIYF
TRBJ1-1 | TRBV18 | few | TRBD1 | TGTGCCAGCTCACCAAAACAGGGGGCTAGTACTGAAGCTTTCTTT | CASSPKQGASTEAFF
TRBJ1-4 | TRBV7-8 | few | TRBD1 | TGTGCCAGCAGCTTTACTGCTACGGGGACAGCTAATGAAAAACTGTTTTTT | CASSFTATGTANEKLFF
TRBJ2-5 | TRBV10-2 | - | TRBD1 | TGCGCCAGCAGTGGACAGGGGGAGACCCAGTACTTC | CASSGQGETQYF
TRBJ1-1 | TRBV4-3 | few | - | TGCGCCAGCAGCCCTAGAGAAAGGGGTAGGGAAACTGAAGCTTTCTTT | CASSPRERGRETEAFF
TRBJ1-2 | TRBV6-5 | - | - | TGTGCCAGCAGCGAATACAGGGTTTCTGGCTACACCTTC | CASSEYRVSGYTF
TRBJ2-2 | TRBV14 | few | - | TGTGCCAGCAGCCAAAACGCCGGGGAGCTGTTTTTT | CASSQNAGELFF
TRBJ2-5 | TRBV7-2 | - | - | TGTGCCAGCAGCTTTGACAGCCAAGAGACCCAGTACTTC | CASSFDSQETQYF
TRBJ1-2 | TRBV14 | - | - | TGTGCCAGCAGCCGGGGAGATGACTATGGCTACACCTTC | CASSRGDDYGYTF
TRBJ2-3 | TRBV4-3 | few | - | TGCGCCAGCAGCCAAGATTCTGCAGATACGCAGTATTTT | CASSQDSADTQYF
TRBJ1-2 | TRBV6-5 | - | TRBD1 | TGTGCCAGCAGTTTTACCTCCGGGACAGGGGGCCGTGGCTACACCTTC | CASSFTSGTGGRGYTF
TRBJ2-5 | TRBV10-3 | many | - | TGTGCCATCAGTGAGCACCCCACGGAGGGGTACCAAGAGACCCAGTACTTC | CAISEHPTEGYQETQYF
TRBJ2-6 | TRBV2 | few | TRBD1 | TGTGCCAGCAGTGCCCGGGACAGGGGTTCTGGGGCCAACGTCCTGACTTTC | CASSARDRGSGANVLTF
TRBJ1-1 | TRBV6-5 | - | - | TGTGCCAGCAGTGAAGGAGGGTTTAACACTGAAGCTTTCTTT | CASSEGGFNTEAFF
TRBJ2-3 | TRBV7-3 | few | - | TGTGCCAGCAGCTTAACAGGGGGAGATACGCAGTATTTT | CASSLTGGDTQYF
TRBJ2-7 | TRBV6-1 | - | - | TGTGCCAGCAGTGAACGCACAGGGTATAGAGACCCCTACGAGCAGTACTTC | CASSERTGYRDPYEQYF
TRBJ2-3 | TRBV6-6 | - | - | TGTGCCAGCAGCTCCTGGTCTGGGACCCAGTATTTT | CASSSWSGTQYF
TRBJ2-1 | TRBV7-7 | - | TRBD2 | TGTGCCAGCAGCGAACTAGCGGGGGCCTACAATGAGCAGTTCTTC | CASSELAGAYNEQFF
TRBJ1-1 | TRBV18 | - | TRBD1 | TGTGCCAGCTCACCTGACAGGGCAGGGAACACTGAAGCTTTCTTT | CASSPDRAGNTEAFF
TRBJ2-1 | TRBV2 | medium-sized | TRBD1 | TGTGCCAGCAGTGAAAGACAGGGGTCTGAGCAGTTCTTC | CASSERQGSEQFF
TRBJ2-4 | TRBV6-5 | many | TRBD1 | TGTGCCAGCAGTTGGACAGGGTTTATGCACCAAAACATTCAGTACTTC | CASSWTGFMHQNIQYF
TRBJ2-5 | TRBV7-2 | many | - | TGTGCCAGCAGGAAGGCGGCAGACCAAGAGACCCAGTACTTC | CASRKAADQETQYF
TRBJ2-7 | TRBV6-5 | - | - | TGTGCCAGCAGGCCCCCGGGGCTCGACTACGAGCAGTACTTC | CASRPPGLDYEQYF
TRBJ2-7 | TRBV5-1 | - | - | TGCGCCAGCAGCTTGGCCGGTCTTTACACCCGGCCCTACGAGCAGTACTTC | CASSLAGLYTRPYEQYF
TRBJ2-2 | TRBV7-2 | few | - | TGTGCCAGCAGCTTATTGCTAGGGCGCGACACCGGGGAGCTGTTTTTT | CASSLLLGRDTGELFF
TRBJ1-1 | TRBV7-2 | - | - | TGTGCCAGCAGCTTACAGGACGGGACTGAAGCTTTCTTT | CASSLQDGTEAFF
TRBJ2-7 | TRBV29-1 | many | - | TGCAGCGTCATTCGATTTACGGGTTACGAGCAGTACTTC | CSVIRFTGYEQYF
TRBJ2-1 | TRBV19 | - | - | TGTGCCAGTAGTACTTGGACAGAGGCGTACAATGAGCAGTTCTTC | CASSTWTEAYNEQFF
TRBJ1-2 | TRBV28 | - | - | TGTGCCAGCCTGAAGCAGGGGCGAGGGGATGGCTACACCTTC | CASLKQGRGDGYTF
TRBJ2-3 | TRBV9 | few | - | TGTGCCAGCAGCCCCCGCAGGGTGGGCACAGATACGCAGTATTTT | CASSPRRVGTDTQYF
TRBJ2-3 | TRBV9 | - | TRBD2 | TGTGCCAGCAGCGTAAGCGGGAGGGGGTCCACAGATACGCAGTATTTT | CASSVSGRGSTDTQYF
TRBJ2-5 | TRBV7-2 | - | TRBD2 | TGTGCCAGCAGCCCAGCTAGCGGGGGGGTACAAGAGACCCAGTACTTC | CASSPASGGVQETQYF
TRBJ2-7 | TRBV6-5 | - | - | TGTGCCAGCAGCACTACAGGGTTGATCTACGAGCAGTACTTC | CASSTTGLIYEQYF
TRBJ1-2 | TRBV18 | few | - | TGTGCCAGCTCACCTCCAGGGGAGGGTATCTATGGCTACACCTTC | CASSPPGEGIYGYTF
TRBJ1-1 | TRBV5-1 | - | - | TGCGCCAGCAGCGGGACACCTTCGAACACTGAAGCTTTCTTT | CASSGTPSNTEAFF
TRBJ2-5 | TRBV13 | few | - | TGTGCCAGCACCTCATGGGGGGATCGGGACGGCCAAGAGACCCAGTACTTC | CASTSWGDRDGQETQYF
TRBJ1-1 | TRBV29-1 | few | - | TGCAGCGTTGGAGGCCGAGGCACTGAAGCTTTCTTT | CSVGGRGTEAFF
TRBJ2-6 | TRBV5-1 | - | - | TGCGCCAGCAGCTTGGGACAGAACTCTGGGGCCAACGTCCTGACTTTC | CASSLGQNSGANVLTF
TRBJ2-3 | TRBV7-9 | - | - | TGTGCCAGCAGTCCAGACACAGATACGCAGTATTTT | CASSPDTDTQYF
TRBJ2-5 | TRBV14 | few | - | TGTGCCAGCAGCTCCCTATACAGGGCAGAGACCCAGTACTTC | CASSSLYRAETQYF
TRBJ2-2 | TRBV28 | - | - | TGTGCCAGCAGTTTAGGGGGCCTGACCGGGGAGCTGTTTTTT | CASSLGGLTGELFF
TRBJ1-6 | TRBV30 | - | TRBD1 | TGTGCCTGGGAGGGACAGATTAATTCACCCCTCCACTTT | CAWEGQINSPLHF
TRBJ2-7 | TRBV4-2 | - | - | TGTGCCAGCAGCCACCCCTACGAGCAGTACTTC | CASSHPYEQYF
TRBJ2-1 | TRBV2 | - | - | TGTGCCAGCAGTGACCTAAACACCGAGCAGTTCTTC | CASSDLNTEQFF